The present TCR beta chain was sequenced within a study of response to subunit inactivated influenza vaccine. General study points: Authors proposed each seasonal influenza vaccination draws in few new T cells.

Regarding this clonotype: Antigen specificity is unknown.

This CDR3 spans 15 amino acids. Trimming left V 1 base short and J 4 bases short, with 12 bases between. CDR1 is SGHKS, CDR2 YYEKEE, per germline (reference sequence). Using its own MiXCR run on the RT-PCR reads, TCRdb lists one record per CDR3 protein. The sample yields more than 700,000 distinct CDR3 sequences, 20% to 25% seen once. The source is a man aged 45 to 65 who received an inactivated influenza vaccine. The rearrangement joins TRBV5-5 to TRBJ2-1; no firm D call. Sample: PBMCs from blood, taken 4 to 6 days after vaccination. The DNA of the CDR3 is TGTGCCAGCAGCTTGAAAACAGCAACGTACAATGAGCAGTTCTTC. Translating gives CASSLKTATYNEQFF. Drawing the rest from reference TRBV5-5 and TRBJ2-1, the complete variable domain is DAGVTQSPTHLIKTRGQQVTLRCSPISGHKSVSWYQQVLGQGPQFIFQYYEKEERGRGNFPDRFSARQFPNYSSELNVNALLLGDSALYLCASSLKTATYNEQFFGPGTRLTVL.